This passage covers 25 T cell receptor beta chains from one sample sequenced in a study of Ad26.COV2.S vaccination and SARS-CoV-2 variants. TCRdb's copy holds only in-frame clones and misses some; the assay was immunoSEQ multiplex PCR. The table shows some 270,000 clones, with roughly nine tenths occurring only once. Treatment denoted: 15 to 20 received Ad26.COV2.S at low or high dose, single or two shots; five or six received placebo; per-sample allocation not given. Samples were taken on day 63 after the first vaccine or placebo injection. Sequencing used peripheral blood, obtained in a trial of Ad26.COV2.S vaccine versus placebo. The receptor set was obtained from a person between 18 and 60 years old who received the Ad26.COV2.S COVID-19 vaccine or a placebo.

The CDR3 reads CASSTQRSGPFLIPNTEAFF. CDR3 in DNA: TGTGCCAGCAGCACCCAGAGGTCCGGACCTTTCCTTATACCGAACACTGAAGCTTTCTTT. V is TRBV7-9 and J is TRBJ1-1; D is uncertain. CDR1 and CDR2 from the germline V gene are SEHNR and FQNEAQ (reference sequence). Trimming removed 5 bases at V and 1 base at J, with 29 bases between. This CDR3 region has 20 residues.

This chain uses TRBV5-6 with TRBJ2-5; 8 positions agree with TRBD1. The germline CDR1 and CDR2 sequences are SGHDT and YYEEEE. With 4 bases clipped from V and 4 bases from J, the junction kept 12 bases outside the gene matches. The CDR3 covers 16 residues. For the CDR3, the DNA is TGTGCCAGCAGCCTGGGACCTGGACAGGGCGGAGAGACCCAGTACTTC. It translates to CASSLGPGQGGETQYF.

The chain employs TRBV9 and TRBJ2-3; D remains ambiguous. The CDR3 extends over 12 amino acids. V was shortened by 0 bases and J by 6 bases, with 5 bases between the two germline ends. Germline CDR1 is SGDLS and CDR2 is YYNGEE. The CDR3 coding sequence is TGTGCCAGCAGCGTAGGTGTGGATACGCAGTATTTT. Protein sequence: CASSVGVDTQYF.

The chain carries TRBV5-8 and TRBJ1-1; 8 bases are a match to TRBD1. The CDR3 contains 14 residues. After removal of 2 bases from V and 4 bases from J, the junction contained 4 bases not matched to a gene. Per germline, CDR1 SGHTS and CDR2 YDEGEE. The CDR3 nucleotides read TGTGCCAGCAGCTTCCAGGGGGCCGCCACTGAAGCTTTCTTT. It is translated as CASSFQGAATEAFF.

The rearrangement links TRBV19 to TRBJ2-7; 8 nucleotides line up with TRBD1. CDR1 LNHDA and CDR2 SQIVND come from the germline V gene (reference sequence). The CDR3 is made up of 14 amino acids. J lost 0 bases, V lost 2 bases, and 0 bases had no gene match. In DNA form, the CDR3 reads TGTGCCAGTAGTATAACAGGGGGCTCCTACGAGCAGTACTTC. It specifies CASSITGGSYEQYF. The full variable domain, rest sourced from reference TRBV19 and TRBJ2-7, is DGGITQSPKYLFRKEGQNVTLSCEQNLNHDAMYWYRQDPGQGLRLIYYSQIVNDFQKGDIAEGYSVSREKKESFPLTVTSAQKNPTAFYLCASSITGGSYEQYFGPGTRLTVT.

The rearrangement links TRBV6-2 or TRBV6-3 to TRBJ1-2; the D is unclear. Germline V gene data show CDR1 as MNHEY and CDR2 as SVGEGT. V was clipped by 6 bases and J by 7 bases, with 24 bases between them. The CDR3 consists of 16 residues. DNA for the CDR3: TGTGCCAGCAGCCTCAATCGACCTTCCTCCATATCTGGCTACACCTTC. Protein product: CASSLNRPSSISGYTF.

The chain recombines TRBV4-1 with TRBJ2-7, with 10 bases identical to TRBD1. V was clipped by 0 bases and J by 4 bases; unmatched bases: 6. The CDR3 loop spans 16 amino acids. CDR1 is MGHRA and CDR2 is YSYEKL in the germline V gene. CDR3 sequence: CASSQERTGGVYEQYV. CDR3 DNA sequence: TGCGCCAGCAGCCAAGAAAGGACAGGGGGGGTTTACGAGCAGTACGTC.

CDR3 DNA sequence: TGTGCCAGCAGCGTAGCCCCAGGGGGACAGGGGTATGGCTACACCTTC. Amino acid sequence: CASSVAPGGQGYGYTF. The chain links TRBV9 to TRBJ1-2; 10 nucleotides agree with TRBD1. This CDR3 region has 16 residues. Germline trimming cut 0 bases from V and 5 bases from J; bases unmatched to any gene: 7. Germline assignment: CDR1 SGDLS and CDR2 YYNGEE.

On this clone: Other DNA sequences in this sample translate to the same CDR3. The CDR3 protein is CASSRGQLNTEAFF. The CDR3 DNA reads TGTGCCAGCAGCCGGGGACAGCTGAACACTGAAGCTTTCTTT. The chain couples TRBV3-1 (or the pseudogene TRBV3-2) to TRBJ1-1; TRBD1 agrees at 7 bases. The germline V gene has CDR1 LGHDT and CDR2 YNNKEL (reference sequence). CDR3 length: 14 residues. After removal of 4 bases from V and 0 bases from J, the junction contained 2 bases not matched to a gene.

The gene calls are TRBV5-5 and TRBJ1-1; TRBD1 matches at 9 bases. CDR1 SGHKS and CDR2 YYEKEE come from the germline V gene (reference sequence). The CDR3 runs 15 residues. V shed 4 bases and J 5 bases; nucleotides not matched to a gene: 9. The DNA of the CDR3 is TGTGCCAGCAGCCCTGGGACAGGGTCGGGGACTGAAGCTTTCTTT. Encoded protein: CASSPGTGSGTEAFF.

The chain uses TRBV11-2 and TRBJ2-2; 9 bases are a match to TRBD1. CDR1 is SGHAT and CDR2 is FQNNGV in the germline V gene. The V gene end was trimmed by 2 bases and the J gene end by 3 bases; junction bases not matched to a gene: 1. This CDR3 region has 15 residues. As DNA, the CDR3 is TGTGCCAGCAGCTTACGACAGGGGGACACCGGGGAGCTGTTTTTT. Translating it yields CASSLRQGDTGELFF.

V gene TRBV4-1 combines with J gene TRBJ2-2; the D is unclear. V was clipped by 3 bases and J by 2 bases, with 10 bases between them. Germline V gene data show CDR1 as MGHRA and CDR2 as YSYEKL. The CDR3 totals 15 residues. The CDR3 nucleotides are TGCGCCAGCAGCCATGAACGGGTCAACACCGGGGAGCTGTTTTTT. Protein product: CASSHERVNTGELFF.

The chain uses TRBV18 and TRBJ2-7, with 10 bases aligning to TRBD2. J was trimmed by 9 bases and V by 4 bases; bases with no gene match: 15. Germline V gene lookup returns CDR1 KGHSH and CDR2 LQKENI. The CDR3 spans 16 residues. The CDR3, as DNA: TGTGCCAGCTCACAGTACACTAGCGGGGATGTTCGTTCGCAGTACGTC. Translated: CASSQYTSGDVRSQYV.

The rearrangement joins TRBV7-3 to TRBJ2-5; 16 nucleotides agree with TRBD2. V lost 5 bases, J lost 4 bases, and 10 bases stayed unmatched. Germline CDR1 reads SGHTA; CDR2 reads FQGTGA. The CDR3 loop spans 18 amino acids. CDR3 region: CASSPTGTSGRGLETQYF. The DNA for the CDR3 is TGTGCCAGCAGCCCGACGGGGACTAGCGGGAGGGGTTTAGAGACCCAGTACTTC.

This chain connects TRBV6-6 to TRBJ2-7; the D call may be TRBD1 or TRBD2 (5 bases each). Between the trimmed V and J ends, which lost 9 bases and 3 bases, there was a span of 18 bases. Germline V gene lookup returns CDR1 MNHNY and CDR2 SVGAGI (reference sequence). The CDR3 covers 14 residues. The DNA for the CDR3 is TGTGCCAGTCAACTGGGGGACCCCTTCTACGAGCAGTACTTC. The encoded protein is CASQLGDPFYEQYF.

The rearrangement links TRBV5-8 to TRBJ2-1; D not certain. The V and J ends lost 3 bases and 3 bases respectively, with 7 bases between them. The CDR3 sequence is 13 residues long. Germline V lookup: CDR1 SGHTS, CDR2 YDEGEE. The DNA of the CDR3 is TGTGCCAGCAGCTCCGGACGCTACAATGAGCAGTTCTTC. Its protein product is CASSSGRYNEQFF.

CDR3 nucleotides: TGTGCCAGCCGTGCCAGGGCGAACACCGGGGAGCTGTTTTTT. Protein product: CASRARANTGELFF. The chain carries TRBV5-6 and TRBJ2-2; possible D gene TRBD1, 5 bases. The germline V and J ends were trimmed by 7 bases and 0 bases, with 10 bases remaining between them. The germline CDR1 and CDR2 sequences are SGHDT and YYEEEE. CDR3 length: 14 amino acids.

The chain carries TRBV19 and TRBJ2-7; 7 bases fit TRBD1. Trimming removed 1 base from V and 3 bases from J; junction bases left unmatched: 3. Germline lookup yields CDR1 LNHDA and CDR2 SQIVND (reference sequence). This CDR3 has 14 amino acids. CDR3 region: CASSIGDRGYEQYF. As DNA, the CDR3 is TGTGCCAGTAGTATAGGGGACAGAGGCTACGAGCAGTACTTC.

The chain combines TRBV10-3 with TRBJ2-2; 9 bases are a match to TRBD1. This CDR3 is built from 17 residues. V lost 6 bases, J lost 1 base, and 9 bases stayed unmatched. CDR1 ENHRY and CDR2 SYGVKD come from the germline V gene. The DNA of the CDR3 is TGTGCCATCAGCACAGACAGGGGGTTTTTGAACACCGGGGAGCTGTTTTTT. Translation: CAISTDRGFLNTGELFF.

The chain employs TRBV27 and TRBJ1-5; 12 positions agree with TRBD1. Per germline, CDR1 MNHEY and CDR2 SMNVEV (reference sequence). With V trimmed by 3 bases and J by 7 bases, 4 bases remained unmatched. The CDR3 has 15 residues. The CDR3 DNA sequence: TGTGCCAGCAGTTTGGGGACAGGGGGCGGGCAGCCCCAGCATTTT. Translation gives CASSLGTGGGQPQHF.

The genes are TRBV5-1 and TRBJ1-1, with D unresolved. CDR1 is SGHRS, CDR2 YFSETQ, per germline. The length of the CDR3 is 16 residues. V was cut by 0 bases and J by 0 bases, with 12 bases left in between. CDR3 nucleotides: TGCGCCAGCAGCTTGGGTCGGGGAGCCATGAACACTGAAGCTTTCTTT. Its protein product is CASSLGRGAMNTEAFF.

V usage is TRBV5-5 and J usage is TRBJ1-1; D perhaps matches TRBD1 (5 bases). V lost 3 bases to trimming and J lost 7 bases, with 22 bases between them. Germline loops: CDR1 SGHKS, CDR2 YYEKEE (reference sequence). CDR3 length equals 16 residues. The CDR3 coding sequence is TGTGCCAGCAGCTCGAGGGGTTCTGGGCAGGCAAGTGAAGCTTTCTTT. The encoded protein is CASSSRGSGQASEAFF.

CDR3 sequence: CASSASYEQYV. CDR3 DNA: TGTGCCAGCAGCGCCAGCTACGAGCAGTACGTC. The chain combines TRBV2 with TRBJ2-7; D is unresolved. The CDR3 contains 11 residues. Looked up from germline, CDR1 is SNHLY and CDR2 is FYNNEI. The V gene lost 6 bases and the J gene lost 3 bases, with 6 bases spanning the gap.

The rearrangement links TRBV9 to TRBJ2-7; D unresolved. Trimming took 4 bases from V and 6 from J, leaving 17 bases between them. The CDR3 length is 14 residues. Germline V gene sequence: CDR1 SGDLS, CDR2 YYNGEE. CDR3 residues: CASSPSWGSGEQYF. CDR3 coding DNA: TGTGCCAGCAGCCCCAGCTGGGGTTCTGGCGAGCAGTACTTC.

CDR3 DNA sequence: TGTGCCAGCAGCTTTAGGGGGCACACCGGGGAGCTGTTTTTT. Amino acid sequence: CASSFRGHTGELFF. The rearrangement uses TRBV5-4 and TRBJ2-2; 7 nucleotides line up with TRBD1. The CDR3 spans 14 residues. In germline, CDR1 is SGHNT, CDR2 YYREEE (reference sequence). V dropped 2 bases and J dropped 3; count of bases not matched to a gene: 1.